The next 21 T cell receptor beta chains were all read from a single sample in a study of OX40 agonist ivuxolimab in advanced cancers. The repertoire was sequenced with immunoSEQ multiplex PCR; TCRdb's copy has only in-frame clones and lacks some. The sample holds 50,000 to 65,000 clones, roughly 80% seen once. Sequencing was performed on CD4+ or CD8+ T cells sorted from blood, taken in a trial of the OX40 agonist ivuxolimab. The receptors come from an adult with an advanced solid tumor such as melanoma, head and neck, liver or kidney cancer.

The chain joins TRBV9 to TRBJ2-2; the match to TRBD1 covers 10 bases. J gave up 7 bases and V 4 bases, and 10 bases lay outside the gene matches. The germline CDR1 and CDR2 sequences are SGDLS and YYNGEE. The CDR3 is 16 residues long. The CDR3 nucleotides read TGTGCCAGCAGCCCGCAGACAGGGGGCGGCGGCGGGGAGCTGTTTTTT. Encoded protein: CASSPQTGGGGGELFF. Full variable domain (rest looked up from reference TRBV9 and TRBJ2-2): DSGVTQTPKHLITATGQRVTLRCSPRSGDLSVYWYQQSLDQGLQFLIQYYNGEERAKGNILERFSAQQFPDLHSELNLSSLELGDSALYFCASSPQTGGGGGELFFGEGSRLTVL.

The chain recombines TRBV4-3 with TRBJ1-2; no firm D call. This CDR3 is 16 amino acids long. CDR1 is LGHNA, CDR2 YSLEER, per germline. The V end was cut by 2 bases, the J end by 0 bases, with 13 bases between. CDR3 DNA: TGCGCCAGCAGCCAACAATCGCCCGGGCCTAACTATGGCTACACCTTC. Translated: CASSQQSPGPNYGYTF.

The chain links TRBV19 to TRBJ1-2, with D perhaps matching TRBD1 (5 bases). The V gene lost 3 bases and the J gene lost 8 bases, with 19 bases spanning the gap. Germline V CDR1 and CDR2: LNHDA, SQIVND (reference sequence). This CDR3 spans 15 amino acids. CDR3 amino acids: CASSISQGGKDGYTF. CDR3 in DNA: TGTGCCAGTAGTATTAGCCAGGGAGGAAAGGACGGCTACACCTTC.

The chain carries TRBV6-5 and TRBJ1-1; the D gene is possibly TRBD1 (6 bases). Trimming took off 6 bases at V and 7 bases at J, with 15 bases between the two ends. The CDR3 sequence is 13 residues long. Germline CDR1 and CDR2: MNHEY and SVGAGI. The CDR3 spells CASSKRTASEAFF. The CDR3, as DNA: TGTGCCAGCAGCAAGAGGACAGCCAGTGAAGCTTTCTTT.

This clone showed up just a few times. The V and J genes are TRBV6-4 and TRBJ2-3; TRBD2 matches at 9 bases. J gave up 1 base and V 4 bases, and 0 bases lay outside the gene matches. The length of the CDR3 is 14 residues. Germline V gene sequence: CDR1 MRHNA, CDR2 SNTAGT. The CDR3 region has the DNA TGTGCCAGCAGTGCTAGCGGGGGCACAGATACGCAGTATTTT. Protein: CASSASGGTDTQYF.

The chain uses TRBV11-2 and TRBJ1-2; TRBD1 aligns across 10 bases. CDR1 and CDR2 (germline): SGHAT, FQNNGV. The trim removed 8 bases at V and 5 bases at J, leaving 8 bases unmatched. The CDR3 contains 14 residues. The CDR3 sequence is CASALTGGMYGYTF. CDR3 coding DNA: TGTGCCAGCGCCTTGACAGGGGGCATGTATGGCTACACCTTC.

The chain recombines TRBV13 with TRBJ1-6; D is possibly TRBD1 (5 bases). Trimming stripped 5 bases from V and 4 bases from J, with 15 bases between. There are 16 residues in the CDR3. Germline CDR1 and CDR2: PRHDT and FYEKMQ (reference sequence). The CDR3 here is CASSLFRDPYNSPLHF. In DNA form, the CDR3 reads TGTGCCAGCAGCCTGTTTCGGGACCCTTATAATTCACCCCTCCACTTT.

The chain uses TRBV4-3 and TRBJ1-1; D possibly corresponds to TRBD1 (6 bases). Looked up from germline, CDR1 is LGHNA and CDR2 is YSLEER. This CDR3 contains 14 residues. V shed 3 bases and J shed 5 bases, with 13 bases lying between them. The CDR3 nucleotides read TGCGCCAGCAGCCAGGAAAGGGGGAGTACTGAAGCTTTCTTT. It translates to CASSQERGSTEAFF.

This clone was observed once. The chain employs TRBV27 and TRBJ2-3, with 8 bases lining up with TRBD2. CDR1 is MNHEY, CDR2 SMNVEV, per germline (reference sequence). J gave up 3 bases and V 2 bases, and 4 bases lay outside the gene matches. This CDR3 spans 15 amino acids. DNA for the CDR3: TGTGCCAGCAGTTTAGAGCGGGAGTGGACAGATACGCAGTATTTT. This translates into CASSLEREWTDTQYF.

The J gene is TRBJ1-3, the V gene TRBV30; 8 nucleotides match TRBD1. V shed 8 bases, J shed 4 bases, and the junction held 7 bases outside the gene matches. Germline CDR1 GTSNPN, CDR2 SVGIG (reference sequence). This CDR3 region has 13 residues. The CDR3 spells CAVGQGAGNTIYF. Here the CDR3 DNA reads TGTGCCGTAGGACAGGGAGCGGGAAACACCATATATTTT.

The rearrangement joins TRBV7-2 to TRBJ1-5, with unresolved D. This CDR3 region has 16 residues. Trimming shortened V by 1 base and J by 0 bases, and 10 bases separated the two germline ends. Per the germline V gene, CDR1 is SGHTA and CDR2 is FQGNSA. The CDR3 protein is CASSLVNSYSNQPQHF. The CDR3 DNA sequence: TGTGCCAGCAGCTTAGTCAACAGTTATAGCAATCAGCCCCAGCATTTT.

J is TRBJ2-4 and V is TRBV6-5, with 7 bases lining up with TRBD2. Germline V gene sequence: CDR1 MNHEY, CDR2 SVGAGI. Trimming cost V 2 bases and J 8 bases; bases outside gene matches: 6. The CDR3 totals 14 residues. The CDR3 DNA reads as TGTGCCAGCAGTTACAGGGAGGGTGCGGACATTCAGTACTTC. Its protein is CASSYREGADIQYF.

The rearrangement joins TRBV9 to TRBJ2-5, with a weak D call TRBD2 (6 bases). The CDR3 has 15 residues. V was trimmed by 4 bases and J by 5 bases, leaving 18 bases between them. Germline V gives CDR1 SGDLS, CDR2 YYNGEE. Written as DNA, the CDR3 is TGTGCCAGCAGCTTTAGTGGGGGGTTCCAGGAGACCCAGTACTTC. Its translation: CASSFSGGFQETQYF.

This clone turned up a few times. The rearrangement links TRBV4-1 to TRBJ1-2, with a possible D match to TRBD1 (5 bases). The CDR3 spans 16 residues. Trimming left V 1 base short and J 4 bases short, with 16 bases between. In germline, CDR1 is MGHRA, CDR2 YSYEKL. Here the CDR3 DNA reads TGCGCCAGCAGCCAAGGGTTCCGACAGAATTCCTATGGCTACACCTTC. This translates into CASSQGFRQNSYGYTF.

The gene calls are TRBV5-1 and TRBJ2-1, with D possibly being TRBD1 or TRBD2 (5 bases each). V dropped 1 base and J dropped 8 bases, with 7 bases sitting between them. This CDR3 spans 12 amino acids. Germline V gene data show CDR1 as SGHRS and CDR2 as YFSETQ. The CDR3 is CASSLQGDEQFF. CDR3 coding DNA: TGCGCCAGCAGCTTGCAGGGAGATGAGCAGTTCTTC.

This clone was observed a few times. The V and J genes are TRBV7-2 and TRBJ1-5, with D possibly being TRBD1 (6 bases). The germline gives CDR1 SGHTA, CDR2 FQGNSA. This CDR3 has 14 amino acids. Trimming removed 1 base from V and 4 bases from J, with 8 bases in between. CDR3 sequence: CASSLGQANQPQHF. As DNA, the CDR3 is TGTGCCAGCAGCTTAGGACAGGCGAATCAGCCCCAGCATTTT.

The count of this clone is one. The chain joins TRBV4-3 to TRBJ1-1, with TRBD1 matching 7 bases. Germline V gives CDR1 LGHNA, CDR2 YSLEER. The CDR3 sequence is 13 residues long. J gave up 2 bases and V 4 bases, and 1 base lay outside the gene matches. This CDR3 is CASSRDRNTEAFF. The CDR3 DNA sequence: TGCGCCAGCAGCCGGGACAGAAACACTGAAGCTTTCTTT.

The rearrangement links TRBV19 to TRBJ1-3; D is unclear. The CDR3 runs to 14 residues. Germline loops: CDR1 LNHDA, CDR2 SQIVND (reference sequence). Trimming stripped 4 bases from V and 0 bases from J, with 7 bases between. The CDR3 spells CASSRVDSGNTIYF. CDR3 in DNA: TGTGCCAGTAGTAGGGTCGACTCTGGAAACACCATATATTTT. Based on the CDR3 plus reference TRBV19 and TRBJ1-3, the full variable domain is DGGITQSPKYLFRKEGQNVTLSCEQNLNHDAMYWYRQDPGQGLRLIYYSQIVNDFQKGDIAEGYSVSREKKESFPLTVTSAQKNPTAFYLCASSRVDSGNTIYFGEGSWLTVV.

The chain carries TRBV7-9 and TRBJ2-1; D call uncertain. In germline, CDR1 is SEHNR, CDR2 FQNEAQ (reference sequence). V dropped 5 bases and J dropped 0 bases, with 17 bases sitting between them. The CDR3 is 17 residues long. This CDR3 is CASSPPLRLSSYNEQFF. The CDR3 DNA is TGTGCCAGCAGCCCCCCCTTACGACTTAGCTCCTACAATGAGCAGTTCTTC. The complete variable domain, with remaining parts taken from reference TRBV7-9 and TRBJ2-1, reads DTGVSQNPRHKITKRGQNVTFRCDPISEHNRLYWYRQTLGQGPEFLTYFQNEAQLEKSRLLSDRFSAERPKGSFSTLEIQRTEQGDSAMYLCASSPPLRLSSYNEQFFGPGTRLTVL.

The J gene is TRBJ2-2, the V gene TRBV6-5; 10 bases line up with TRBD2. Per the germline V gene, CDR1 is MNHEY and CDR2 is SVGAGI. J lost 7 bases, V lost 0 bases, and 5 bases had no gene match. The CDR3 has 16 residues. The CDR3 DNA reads TGTGCCAGCAGTTACTCGAGCGGGAGGGCCATCGGGGAGCTGTTTTTT. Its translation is CASSYSSGRAIGELFF.

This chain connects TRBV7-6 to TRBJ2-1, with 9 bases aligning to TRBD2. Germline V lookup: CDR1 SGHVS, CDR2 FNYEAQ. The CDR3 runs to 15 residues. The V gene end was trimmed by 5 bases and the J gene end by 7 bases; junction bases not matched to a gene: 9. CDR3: CASSPMGGGANEQFF. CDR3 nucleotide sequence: TGTGCCAGCAGCCCTATGGGCGGGGGGGCAAATGAGCAGTTCTTC. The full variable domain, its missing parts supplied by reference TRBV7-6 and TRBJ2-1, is GAGVSQSPRYKVTKRGQDVALRCDPISGHVSLYWYRQALGQGPEFLTYFNYEAQQDKSGLPNDRFSAERPEGSISTLTIQRTEQRDSAMYRCASSPMGGGANEQFFGPGTRLTVL.